Detailed here is one T cell receptor (beta chain). The target antigen is unknown. The sample comes from a study of CD4 T cells in relation to SARS-CoV-2 and coronaviruses. Findings of the study overall: No donor gave both pre-pandemic and post-infection samples. In around 60% of donors, memory CD4+ clonotypes crossrecognized SARS-CoV-2 and at least one common cold coronavirus spike. Compared with monoreactive clones, crossreactive clones showed significantly weaker SARS-CoV-2 expansion.

Produced via immunoSEQ multiplex PCR; TCRdb's table is partial and in-frame only. The sample has tens of thousands of clones; 75% to 90% are singletons. Before the COVID-19 pandemic, during about 2011-2019, CD4+ T cells were taken from unexposed donors. The CDR3 runs 13 residues. Trimming took 6 bases from V and 5 from J; bases not matched to a gene: 3. The germline V gene has CDR1 MNHNY and CDR2 SVGAGI (reference sequence). This chain uses TRBV6-6 with TRBJ2-2; 7 nucleotides line up with TRBD2. The source of this sequence is a human donor in good health. Sequences were obtained from memory CD4+ T cells from PBMCs. DNA for the CDR3: TGTGCCAGCAGGGGGGGGTTGACCGGGGAGCTGTTTTTT. As protein: CASRGGLTGELFF.